In this sample, the clone carrying this TCR beta chain turned up many times. Documented time point: newly diagnosed GD, antithyroid drugs for less than 3 months. Scientists built the TCR library using RNA that was extracted from PBMCs. With V trimmed by 0 bases and J by 8 bases, 9 bases remained unmatched. This CDR3 comprises 15 residues. In germline, CDR1 is DFQATT, CDR2 SNEGSKA (reference sequence). Through Arm-PCR of CDR3 regions and iRepertoire HTBI primers, TCR beta libraries were built. TCRdb redid the calling of the multiplex PCR reads with MiXCR, one entry per CDR3 protein. The sample has about 220,000 distinct CDR3 sequences, approximately 18% seen once. The sample is drawn from a study of regulatory T cells in long-lasting Graves disease. Another study also made use of these data, one on T cells in Graves' hyperthyroidism and ophthalmopathy.

The chain has TRBV20-1 and TRBJ2-3, with 9 bases identical to TRBD1. The material was peripheral blood mononuclear cells (PBMCs), obtained at new diagnosis, from a patient treated with antithyroid drugs. This receptor was identified in a woman between 25 and 40 years old with Graves disease. This CDR3 reads CSARDPGQGPFTQYF. The CDR3 DNA reads TGCAGTGCTAGAGATCCGGGACAGGGACCTTTTACGCAGTATTTT.